This record looks at one T cell receptor beta chain sequence and its context. The sample is drawn from a study of blood T cell repertoires in COVID-19. Study as a whole: Sources were T cells, B-cell-depleted T cells, or PBMCs; the material itself was cDNA or gDNA.

In assigning cohorts, the study relied on participant-reported clinical history. Germline V gives CDR1 WNHNN, CDR2 SYGVQD (reference sequence). The CDR3 spans 15 residues. V lost 0 bases, J lost 8 bases, and 13 bases lay in between. Repertoires were generated with immunoSEQ multiplex PCR, while TCRdb's copy carries only in-frame clones and drops some. The profile covers 110,000 to 150,000 clones, with approximately 87% appearing a single time and about 10% taken by the ten largest. The sample consisted of PBMCs or T cells enriched from blood (not recorded which). The V gene is TRBV10-1, the J gene TRBJ1-4, with D maybe TRBD1 (5 bases). This clonotype was obtained from a man aged 55 to 70 who had recovered from COVID-19. The CDR3 sequence: CASSESTRVGEKLFF. The CDR3 nucleotides are TGCGCCAGCAGTGAGTCGACCAGGGTCGGCGAAAAACTGTTTTTT.